The present T cell receptor (beta chain) was sequenced within a study of Ad26.COV2.S vaccination and SARS-CoV-2 variants. This sample's treatment: some 20 received Ad26.COV2.S at low or high dose, single or two shots; about 5 received placebo; per-sample allocation not given. Collection of samples fell on day 63 after the first vaccine or placebo injection. To note about this clone: The antigen is not known.

Study outcomes and limitations: Vaccine recipients showed a spike-specific TCR breadth that was higher than in placebo recipients.

TCRdb keeps only in-frame clones here, not all; method: immunoSEQ multiplex PCR. Of about 370,000 clones in the sample, around 89% were seen once. The material sequenced was peripheral blood, taken in a trial of Ad26.COV2.S vaccine versus placebo. The receptor's source is a person aged 18 to 59 who received the Ad26.COV2.S COVID-19 vaccine or a placebo.

CDR3 loop: CASSEGLAREQYF. CDR3 in DNA: TGTGCCAGCAGTGAAGGGCTAGCGCGAGAGCAGTACTTC. The chain has TRBV6-1 and TRBJ2-7; the D gene is possibly TRBD2 (6 bases). The CDR3 is 13 amino acids. Germline V gene sequence: CDR1 MNHNS, CDR2 SASEGT. V lost 1 base, J lost 7 bases, and 11 bases lay in between.